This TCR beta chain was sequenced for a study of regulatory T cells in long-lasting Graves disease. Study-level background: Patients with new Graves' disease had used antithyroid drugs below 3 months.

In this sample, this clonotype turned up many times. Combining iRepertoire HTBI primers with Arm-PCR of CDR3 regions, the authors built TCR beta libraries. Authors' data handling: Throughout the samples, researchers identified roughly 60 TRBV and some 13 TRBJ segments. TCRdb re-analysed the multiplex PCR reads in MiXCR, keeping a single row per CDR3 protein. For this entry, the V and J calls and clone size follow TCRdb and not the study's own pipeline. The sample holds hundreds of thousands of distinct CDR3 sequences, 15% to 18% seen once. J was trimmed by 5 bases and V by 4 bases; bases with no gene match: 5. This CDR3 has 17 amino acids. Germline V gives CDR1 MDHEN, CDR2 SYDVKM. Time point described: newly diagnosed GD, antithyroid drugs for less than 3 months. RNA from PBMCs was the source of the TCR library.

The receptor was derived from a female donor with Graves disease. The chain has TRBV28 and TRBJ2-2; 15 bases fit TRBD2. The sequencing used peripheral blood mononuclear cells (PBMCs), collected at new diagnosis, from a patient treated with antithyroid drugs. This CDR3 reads CASSSGTSGRTTGELFF. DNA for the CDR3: TGTGCCAGCAGTTCCGGGACTAGCGGGAGGACTACCGGGGAGCTGTTTTTT. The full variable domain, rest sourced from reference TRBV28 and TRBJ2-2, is DVKVTQSSRYLVKRTGEKVFLECVQDMDHENMFWYRQDPGLGLRLIYFSYDVKMKEKGDIPEGYSVSREKKERFSLILESASTNQTSMYLCASSSGTSGRTTGELFFGEGSRLTVL.